This paragraph covers one TCR beta chain sequence. This could be a read error, since a much larger clone is one nucleotide away. Germline V gives CDR1 LGHNA, CDR2 YSLEER. CDR3 size: 16 residues. A single record per CDR3 protein comes from TCRdb applying MiXCR to the PCR reads. The sample comprises approximately 500,000 distinct CDR3 sequences, about 26% of which are singletons, and roughly 0.79% rests with the top ten. This sample is drawn from a study of molecular identifiers for immune sequencing clone quantification. The receptor comes from a human donor in good health. Some libraries in this study had Jurkat cell RNA spiked in. The V call is TRBV4-3, the J call TRBJ2-5; D may correspond to TRBD1 or TRBD2 (5 bases each). Specimen: naive CD8+ T cells from blood, with Jurkat cell RNA spiked in. Subset here: FACS-sorted CD8+CD4-CCR7+CD45RA+ naive T cells. The CDR3 DNA reads TGCGCCAGCAGCCAAGATTGGGGCCCCGCACTAGAGCCCCAGTACTTC. Its translation: CASSQDWGPALEPQYF.